This TCR beta chain was recorded in a study of tumor-infiltrating lymphocytes in primary liver carcinoma. Study details: Samples returned roughly 3.5 to 8 million productive TCRbeta reads each. Read depth did not differ significantly between tissue types. Overall study results and limits: It was in tumors, not blood, that the top-250-clone fraction was significantly higher (p = 0.039).

Germline DNA was extracted alongside blood RNA, which was obtained from unsorted whole blood. They drew approximately 3.8 milliliters of peripheral blood before surgery. The CDR3 length is 13 residues. V was pared by 0 bases and J by 0 bases, with 2 bases between. The count of this clonotype is one. What it binds is not known. A read error may explain this, as a much larger clone is one base away. Total RNA (approximately 500 ng) served as template for TCR beta cDNA synthesis primed by a constant-region primer. Libraries for TCR beta were built through three nested multiplex PCR rounds, which together made up a slightly modified ARM-PCR procedure. TRBV1-TRBV30 forward primers and a C-beta reverse primer were used in the first two PCR rounds, which each ran for approximately 9 cycles. TCRdb reanalysed the multiplex PCR reads using MiXCR and keeps one entry per CDR3 protein. This sample has 150,000 to 200,000 distinct CDR3 sequences, with over 50% found just once.

The chain links TRBV12-3 or TRBV12-4 to TRBJ1-1, with no clear D. The sample taken for sequencing was peripheral blood. The sequence was collected from a man aged 35 to 55 with primary liver carcinoma and hepatitis B virus infection. The CDR3 loop is CASSLAMNTEAFF. CDR3 nucleotide sequence: TGTGCCAGCAGTTTAGCCATGAACACTGAAGCTTTCTTT.